The clone carrying this TCR beta chain has more than one count but fewer than ten. Its antigen remains unknown. These data belong to a study of response to subunit inactivated influenza vaccine. Notes on the study in general: The authors put forward the suggestion that each seasonal influenza vaccination may bring in only a limited number of new T cells.

After removal of 7 bases from V and 7 bases from J, the junction contained 16 bases not matched to a gene. CDR1 and CDR2 from the germline V gene are GTSNPN and SVGIG (reference sequence). The CDR3 contains 15 residues. Each CDR3 protein is one row after TCRdb ran MiXCR on the RT-PCR reads. The sample includes about 780,000 distinct CDR3 sequences, less than 20% seen only once; the top ten take around 9.9%. This clonotype originated in a man aged 50-59 years who received an inactivated influenza vaccine. The rearrangement links TRBV30 to TRBJ2-5; 9 bases line up with TRBD2. Sequenced material: PBMCs from blood, taken about 5 days after vaccination. The CDR3 protein is CASAAEREVLGTQYF. In DNA form, the CDR3 reads TGTGCCTCCGCAGCGGAGCGGGAGGTTCTTGGGACCCAGTACTTC.